A single sample is the source of the 21 T cell receptor beta chains below, sequenced in a study of shared clonotypes between healthy human individuals. TCRdb keeps only in-frame clones here, not all; method: immunoSEQ multiplex PCR. The repertoire holds roughly 300,000 clones, with around four fifths as singletons. The specimen sequenced was memory CD4+ T cells sorted from blood. The subset here: CD45RA-negative fraction. The source is a man aged 25 to 40 in good health.

The chain joins TRBV28 to TRBJ2-1; no reliable D call. Germline assignment: CDR1 MDHEN and CDR2 SYDVKM. V was trimmed by 4 bases and J by 9 bases, leaving 13 bases between them. CDR3 length equals 13 residues. CDR3 residues: CASSYTQVVEQFF. The CDR3 nucleotides read TGTGCCAGCAGTTACACTCAGGTGGTTGAGCAGTTCTTC.

The chain links TRBV4-1 to TRBJ2-7; no clear D gene. Trimming stripped 1 base from V and 2 bases from J, with 18 bases between. Germline V gene sequence: CDR1 MGHRA, CDR2 YSYEKL. The CDR3 spans 17 residues. The CDR3 loop reads CASSQVESAGRTYEQYF. The CDR3, as DNA: TGCGCCAGCAGCCAAGTGGAATCGGCAGGAAGGACCTACGAGCAGTACTTC.

The chain recombines TRBV29-1 with TRBJ1-1, with TRBD1 matching 11 bases. J was trimmed by 3 bases and V by 7 bases; bases with no gene match: 4. The CDR3 loop spans 13 amino acids. CDR1 and CDR2 from the germline V gene are SQVTM and ANQGSEA. The CDR3 bases are TGCAGCGGTCGGGACAGGGGGTACACTGAAGCTTTCTTT. The encoded protein is CSGRDRGYTEAFF.

V gene TRBV6-4 combines with J gene TRBJ2-3, with unresolved D. Germline CDR1 reads MRHNA; CDR2 reads SNTAGT. The CDR3 is 12 residues long. The V end lost 2 bases, the J end lost 3 bases, and 3 bases lay between the germline ends. CDR3 loop: CASSDQTDTQYF. In DNA, the CDR3 is TGTGCCAGCAGTGACCAAACAGATACGCAGTATTTT.

V and J are TRBV9 and TRBJ2-7; D is undetermined. There are 14 residues in the CDR3. The V gene lost 1 base and the J gene lost 6 bases, with 14 bases spanning the gap. The germline CDR1 and CDR2 sequences are SGDLS and YYNGEE. The CDR3 protein is CASSVQPANGEQYF. CDR3 sequence (DNA): TGTGCCAGCAGCGTACAGCCGGCTAATGGCGAGCAGTACTTC.

The genes are TRBV7-8 and TRBJ2-7; D possibly matches TRBD1 or TRBD2 (6 bases each). The CDR3 is made up of 14 amino acids. Trimming stripped 5 bases from V and 2 bases from J, with 13 bases between. CDR1 is SGHVS, CDR2 FQNEAQ, per germline. CDR3: CASSVIRGPYEQYF. The CDR3 DNA is TGTGCCAGCAGCGTAATCCGGGGGCCCTACGAGCAGTACTTC.

V gene TRBV4-3 combines with J gene TRBJ1-1; weak D call: TRBD1 (5 bases). The CDR3 totals 17 residues. Germline lookup yields CDR1 LGHNA and CDR2 YSLEER. V was clipped by 1 base and J by 2 bases, with 17 bases between them. CDR3 coding DNA: TGCGCCAGCAGCCAAGGCTTGGGGGACGGAATAAACACTGAAGCTTTCTTT. This encodes CASSQGLGDGINTEAFF.

The chain links TRBV15 to TRBJ2-5; D unclear. Germline V gene sequence: CDR1 LNHNV, CDR2 YYDKDF (reference sequence). The CDR3 totals 15 residues. Deletions cut 1 base from V and 2 bases from J, with 11 bases between. The CDR3 protein is CATSRALERQETQYF. The CDR3 nucleotides are TGTGCCACCAGCAGAGCCCTAGAGCGACAAGAGACCCAGTACTTC.

The rearrangement joins TRBV27 to TRBJ2-1, with a weak D call TRBD2 (5 bases). The CDR3 loop spans 14 amino acids. Germline V gives CDR1 MNHEY, CDR2 SMNVEV (reference sequence). Trimming took 4 bases from V and 5 from J, leaving 12 bases between them. CDR3 bases: TGTGCCAGCAGTTCCTGGACTGGGAACAATGAGCAGTTCTTC. This translates into CASSSWTGNNEQFF.

This chain joins TRBV5-6 and TRBJ2-7, with D unresolved. In germline, CDR1 is SGHDT, CDR2 YYEEEE. This CDR3 has 15 residues. Trimming stripped 4 bases from V and 4 bases from J, with 18 bases between. The CDR3 reads CASSRWSLPTYEQYF. The DNA for the CDR3 is TGTGCCAGCAGCCGATGGAGTCTCCCGACTTACGAGCAGTACTTC.

This chain links TRBV9 with TRBJ2-3; D is ambiguous. The V gene lost 1 base and the J gene lost 6 bases, with 6 bases spanning the gap. Germline V gene lookup returns CDR1 SGDLS and CDR2 YYNGEE. The CDR3 runs to 12 residues. The CDR3 bases are TGTGCCAGCAGCGTAACATTCGATACGCAGTATTTT. This encodes CASSVTFDTQYF.

The chain couples TRBV27 to TRBJ2-7; D call uncertain. CDR1 and CDR2 from the germline V gene are MNHEY and SMNVEV (reference sequence). The CDR3 has 18 residues. The V end lost 2 bases, the J end lost 3 bases, and 23 bases lay between the germline ends. CDR3 region: CASSLLPPGQMRLYEQYF. In DNA form, the CDR3 reads TGTGCCAGCAGTTTACTCCCCCCCGGGCAGATGCGACTCTACGAGCAGTACTTC.

The chain recombines TRBV5-4 with TRBJ2-4; D call uncertain. In germline, CDR1 is SGHNT, CDR2 YYREEE (reference sequence). Deletions cut 4 bases from V and 0 bases from J, with 14 bases between. CDR3 size: 16 residues. As DNA, the CDR3 is TGTGCCAGCAGCCCGGATAACAGTATAGCCAAAAACATTCAGTACTTC. The encoded protein is CASSPDNSIAKNIQYF.

This clone was observed a few times. CDR3 region: CASSVFPGAGETGELFF. CDR3 bases: TGTGCCAGCAGCGTATTTCCAGGGGCAGGGGAAACCGGGGAGCTGTTTTTT. The V and J genes are TRBV9 and TRBJ2-2; D perhaps matches TRBD1 (6 bases). Trimming cost V 1 base and J 5 bases, with 18 bases left between them. Germline lookup yields CDR1 SGDLS and CDR2 YYNGEE. The CDR3 has 17 amino acids.

V and J are TRBV14 and TRBJ1-1; no firm D call. The germline CDR1 and CDR2 sequences are SGHDN and FVKESK. This CDR3 is 13 amino acids long. With 3 bases removed from V and 0 bases from J, the gap between germline ends came to 5 bases. This CDR3 is CASSQVMNTEAFF. The CDR3 DNA follows: TGTGCCAGCAGCCAGGTTATGAACACTGAAGCTTTCTTT.

The CDR3 sequence: CASSTTTSGRLNEQFF. In DNA, the CDR3 is TGTGCCAGCAGCACGACGACTAGCGGGAGATTAAATGAGCAGTTCTTC. This chain connects TRBV9 to TRBJ2-1, with 12 bases identical to TRBD2. Unmatched junction bases numbered 9, after V lost 4 bases and J lost 7 bases. Germline values: CDR1 SGDLS, CDR2 YYNGEE. The CDR3 runs to 16 residues.

This chain links TRBV7-6 with TRBJ2-7; weak D call: TRBD1 (6 bases). This CDR3 region has 13 residues. With 6 bases removed from V and 1 base from J, the gap between germline ends came to 10 bases. Germline V gene data show CDR1 as SGHVS and CDR2 as FNYEAQ. The CDR3 spells CASRSTGSYEQYF. CDR3 nucleotide sequence: TGTGCCAGCAGATCGACAGGTTCCTACGAGCAGTACTTC. The whole variable domain, remainder taken from reference TRBV7-6 and TRBJ2-7, is GAGVSQSPRYKVTKRGQDVALRCDPISGHVSLYWYRQALGQGPEFLTYFNYEAQQDKSGLPNDRFSAERPEGSISTLTIQRTEQRDSAMYRCASRSTGSYEQYFGPGTRLTVT.

This CDR3 is CASSLVPPGSLSYEQYF. CDR3 in DNA: TGTGCCAGCAGCTTAGTTCCCCCGGGCTCACTCTCCTACGAGCAGTACTTC. V usage is TRBV7-2 and J usage is TRBJ2-7; D not resolved. The V end was cut by 1 base, the J end by 0 bases, with 16 bases between. The CDR3 has 17 amino acids. Germline V gene lookup returns CDR1 SGHTA and CDR2 FQGNSA.

The chain has TRBV19 and TRBJ1-4, with D possibly matching TRBD1 (6 bases). Germline values: CDR1 LNHDA, CDR2 SQIVND (reference sequence). V was pared by 8 bases and J by 8 bases, with 15 bases between. The CDR3 contains 13 residues. The CDR3 loop reads CASAGGAFEKLFF. Here the CDR3 DNA reads TGTGCCAGTGCGGGGGGCGCTTTCGAAAAACTGTTTTTT.

The chain has TRBV30 and TRBJ2-7, with 7 bases aligning to TRBD2. CDR1 is GTSNPN and CDR2 is SVGIG in the germline V gene (reference sequence). V lost 5 bases to trimming and J lost 7 bases; unmatched junction nucleotides: 23. This CDR3 comprises 17 residues. The CDR3 here is CAWGAGWSGTNSQEQYF. CDR3 in DNA: TGTGCCTGGGGGGCTGGGTGGAGCGGGACTAATTCGCAAGAGCAGTACTTC.

This clone was recorded a few times. The chain uses TRBV5-1 and TRBJ2-2; 9 bases agree with TRBD1. From germline, CDR1 is SGHRS and CDR2 YFSETQ. Trimming took 3 bases from V and 7 from J; bases not matched to a gene: 13. This CDR3 comprises 17 residues. CDR3 DNA: TGCGCCAGCAGCTGGAGAGCCACGGGACAGGGTAGCGGGGAGCTGTTTTTT. This encodes CASSWRATGQGSGELFF. Looking up the rest from reference TRBV5-1 and TRBJ2-2 gives the full variable domain: KAGVTQTPRYLIKTRGQQVTLSCSPISGHRSVSWYQQTPGQGLQFLFEYFSETQRNKGNFPGRFSGRQFSNSRSEMNVSTLELGDSALYLCASSWRATGQGSGELFFGEGSRLTVL.